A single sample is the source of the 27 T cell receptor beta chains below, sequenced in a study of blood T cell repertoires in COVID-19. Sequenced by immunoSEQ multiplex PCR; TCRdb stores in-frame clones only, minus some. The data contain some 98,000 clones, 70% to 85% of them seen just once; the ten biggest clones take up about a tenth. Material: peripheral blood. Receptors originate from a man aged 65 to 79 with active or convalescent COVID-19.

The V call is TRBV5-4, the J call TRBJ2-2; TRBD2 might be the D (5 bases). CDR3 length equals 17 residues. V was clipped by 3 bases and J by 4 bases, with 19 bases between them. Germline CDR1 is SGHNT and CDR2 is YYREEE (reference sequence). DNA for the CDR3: TGTGCCAGCAGCTCTCGAGGACTGGAAGGGTTCACCGGGGAGCTGTTTTTT. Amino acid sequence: CASSSRGLEGFTGELFF.

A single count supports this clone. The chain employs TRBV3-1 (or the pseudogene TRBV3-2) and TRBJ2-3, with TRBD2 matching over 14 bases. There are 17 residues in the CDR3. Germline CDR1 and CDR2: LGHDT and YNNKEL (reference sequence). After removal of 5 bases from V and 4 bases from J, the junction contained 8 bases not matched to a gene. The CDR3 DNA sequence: TGTGCCAGCAGCTTGACCCGACTAGCGGGGGGGGCAGATACGCAGTATTTT. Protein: CASSLTRLAGGADTQYF.

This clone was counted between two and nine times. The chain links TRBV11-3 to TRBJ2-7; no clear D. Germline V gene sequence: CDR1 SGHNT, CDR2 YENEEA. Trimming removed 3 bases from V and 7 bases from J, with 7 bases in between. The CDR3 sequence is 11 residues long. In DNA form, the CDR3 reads TGTGCCAGCAGCTTGTCACGGGAGCAGTACTTC. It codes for CASSLSREQYF.

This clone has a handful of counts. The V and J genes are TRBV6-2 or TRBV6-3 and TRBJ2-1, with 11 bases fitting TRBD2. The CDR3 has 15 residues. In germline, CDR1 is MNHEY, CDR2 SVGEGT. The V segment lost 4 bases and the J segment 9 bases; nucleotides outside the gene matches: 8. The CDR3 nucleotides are TGTGCCAGCAGTTCTAGCGGGGGGCATCTCAGTGAGCAGTTCTTC. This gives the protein CASSSSGGHLSEQFF.

The CDR3 reads CASNLGGAGYEQYF. The CDR3 nucleotides are TGTGCCAGTAACCTCGGGGGGGCTGGGTACGAGCAGTACTTC. The V gene is TRBV6-5, the J gene TRBJ2-7, with TRBD2 identical over 8 bases. The trim removed 9 bases at V and 4 bases at J, leaving 11 bases unmatched. CDR1 and CDR2 from the germline V gene are MNHEY and SVGAGI. CDR3 length equals 14 residues.

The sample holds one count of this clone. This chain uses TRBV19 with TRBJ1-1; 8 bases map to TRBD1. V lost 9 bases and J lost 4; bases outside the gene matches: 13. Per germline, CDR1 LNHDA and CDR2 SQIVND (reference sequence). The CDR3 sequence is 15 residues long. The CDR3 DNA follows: TGTGCCAGCGGGGAAAGACCAGGGGGCGGCACTGAAGCTTTCTTT. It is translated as CASGERPGGGTEAFF.

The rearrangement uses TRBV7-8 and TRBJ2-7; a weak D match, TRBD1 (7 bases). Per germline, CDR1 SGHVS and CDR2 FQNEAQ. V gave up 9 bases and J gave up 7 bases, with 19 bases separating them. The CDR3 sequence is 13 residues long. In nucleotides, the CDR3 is TGTGCCAGTAGGCGGCCAGGGGGGAGGGAGCAGTACTTC. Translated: CASRRPGGREQYF.

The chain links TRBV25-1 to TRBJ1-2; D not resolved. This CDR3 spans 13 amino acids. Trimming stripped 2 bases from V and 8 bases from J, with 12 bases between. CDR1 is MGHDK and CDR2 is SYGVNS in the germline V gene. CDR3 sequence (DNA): TGTGCCAGCAGTGAAGAGATATTCGGGGGCTACACCTTC. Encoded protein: CASSEEIFGGYTF.

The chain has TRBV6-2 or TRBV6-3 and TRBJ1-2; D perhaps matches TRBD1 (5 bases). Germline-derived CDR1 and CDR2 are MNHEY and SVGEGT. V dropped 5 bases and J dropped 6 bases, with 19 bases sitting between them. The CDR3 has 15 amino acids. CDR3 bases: TGTGCCAGCAGTAACCCCCTTTGGGGGGTGGATGGCTACACCTTC. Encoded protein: CASSNPLWGVDGYTF.

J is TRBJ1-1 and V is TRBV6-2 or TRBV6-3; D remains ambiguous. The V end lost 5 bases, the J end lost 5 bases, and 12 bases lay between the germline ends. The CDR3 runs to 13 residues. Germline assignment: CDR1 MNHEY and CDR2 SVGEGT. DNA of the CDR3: TGTGCCAGCAGTAGGCCGGGTGGAACTGAAGCTTTCTTT. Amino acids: CASSRPGGTEAFF.

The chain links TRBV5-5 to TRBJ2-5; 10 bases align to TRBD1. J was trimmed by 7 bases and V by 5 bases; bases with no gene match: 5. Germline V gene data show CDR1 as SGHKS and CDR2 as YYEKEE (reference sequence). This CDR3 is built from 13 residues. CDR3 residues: CASRVDRGWTQYF. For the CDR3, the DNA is TGTGCCAGCAGAGTGGACAGGGGGTGGACCCAGTACTTC.

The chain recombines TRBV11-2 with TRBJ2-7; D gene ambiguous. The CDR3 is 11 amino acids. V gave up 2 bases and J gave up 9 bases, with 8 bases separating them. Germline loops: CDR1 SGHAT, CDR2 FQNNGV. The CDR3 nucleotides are TGTGCCAGCAGCTTACTGGGCTTGCAGTACTTC. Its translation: CASSLLGLQYF.

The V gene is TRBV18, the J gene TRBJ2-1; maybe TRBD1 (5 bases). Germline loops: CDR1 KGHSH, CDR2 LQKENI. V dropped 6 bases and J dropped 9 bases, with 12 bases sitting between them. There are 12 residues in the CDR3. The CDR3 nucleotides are TGTGCCAGCTCCCCTCGTGGGGCTGAGCAGTTCTTC. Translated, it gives CASSPRGAEQFF.

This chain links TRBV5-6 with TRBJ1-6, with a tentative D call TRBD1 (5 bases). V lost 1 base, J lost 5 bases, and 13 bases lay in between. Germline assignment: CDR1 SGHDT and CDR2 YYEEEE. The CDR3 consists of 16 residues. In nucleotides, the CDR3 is TGTGCCAGCAGCTTGTACGGGGGGGTTAATAATTCACCCCTCCACTTT. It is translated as CASSLYGGVNNSPLHF.

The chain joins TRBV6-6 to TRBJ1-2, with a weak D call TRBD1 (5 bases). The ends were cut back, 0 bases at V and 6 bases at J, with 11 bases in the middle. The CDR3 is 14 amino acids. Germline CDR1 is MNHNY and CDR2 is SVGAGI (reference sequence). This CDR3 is CASSYSSRANGYTF. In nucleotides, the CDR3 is TGTGCCAGCAGTTACTCAAGCAGGGCAAATGGCTACACCTTC.

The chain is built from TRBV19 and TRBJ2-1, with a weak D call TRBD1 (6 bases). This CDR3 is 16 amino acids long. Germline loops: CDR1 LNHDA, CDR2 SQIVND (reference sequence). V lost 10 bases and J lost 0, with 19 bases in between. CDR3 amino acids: CAIAQKGQSSYNEQFF. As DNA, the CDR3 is TGTGCCATTGCCCAAAAAGGACAGAGCTCCTACAATGAGCAGTTCTTC.

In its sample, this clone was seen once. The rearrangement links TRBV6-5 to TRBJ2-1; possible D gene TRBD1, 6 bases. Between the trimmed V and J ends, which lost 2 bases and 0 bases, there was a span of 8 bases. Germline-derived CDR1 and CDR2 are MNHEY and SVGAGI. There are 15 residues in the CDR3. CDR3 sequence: CASSYRGSSYNEQFF. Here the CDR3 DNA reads TGTGCCAGCAGTTACAGGGGGAGCTCCTACAATGAGCAGTTCTTC.

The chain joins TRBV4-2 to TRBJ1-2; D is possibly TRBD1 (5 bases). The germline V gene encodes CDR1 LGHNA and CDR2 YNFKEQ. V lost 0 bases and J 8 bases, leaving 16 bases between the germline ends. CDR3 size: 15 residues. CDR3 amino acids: CASSQEEGSRLGYTF. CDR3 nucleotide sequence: TGTGCCAGCAGCCAAGAGGAGGGGTCCCGACTAGGCTACACCTTC.

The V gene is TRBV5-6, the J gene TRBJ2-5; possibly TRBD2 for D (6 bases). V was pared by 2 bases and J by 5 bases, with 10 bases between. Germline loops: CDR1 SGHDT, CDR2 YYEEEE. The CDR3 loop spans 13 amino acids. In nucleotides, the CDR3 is TGTGCCAGCAGCTTTTTCAGCGGGGAGACCCAGTACTTC. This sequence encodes CASSFFSGETQYF.

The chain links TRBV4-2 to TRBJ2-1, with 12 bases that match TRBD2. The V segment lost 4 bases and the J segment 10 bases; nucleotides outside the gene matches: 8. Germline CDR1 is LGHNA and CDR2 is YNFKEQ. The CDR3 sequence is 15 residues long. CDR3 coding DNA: TGTGCCAGCAGCCTGCGACTAGCGGGGGATTGGGAGCAGTTCTTC. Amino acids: CASSLRLAGDWEQFF.

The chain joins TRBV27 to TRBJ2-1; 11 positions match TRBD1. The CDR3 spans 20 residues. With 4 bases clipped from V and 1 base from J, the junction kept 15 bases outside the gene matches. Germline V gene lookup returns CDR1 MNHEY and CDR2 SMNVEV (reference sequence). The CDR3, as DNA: TGTGCCAGCAGTTCCCGGGACAGGGGGAGTACTCAGGAGTCCTACAATGAGCAGTTCTTC. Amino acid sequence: CASSSRDRGSTQESYNEQFF.

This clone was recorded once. DNA for the CDR3: TGTGCCAGCAGCTTAATGGGACAGGGGGCTTTTGGAGAGCAGTACTTC. Translated, it gives CASSLMGQGAFGEQYF. The chain has TRBV7-8 and TRBJ2-7; 12 positions agree with TRBD1. Trimming at V came to 2 bases and at J to 7 bases, leaving 9 bases not matched to a gene. In germline, CDR1 is SGHVS, CDR2 FQNEAQ. This CDR3 comprises 16 residues.

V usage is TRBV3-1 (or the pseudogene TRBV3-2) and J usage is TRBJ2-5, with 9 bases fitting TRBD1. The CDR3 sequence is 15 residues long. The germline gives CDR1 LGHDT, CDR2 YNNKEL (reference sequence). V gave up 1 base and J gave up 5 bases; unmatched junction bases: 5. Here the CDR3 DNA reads TGTGCCAGCAGCCAAGGGGGGACAGGGTGGGAGACCCAGTACTTC. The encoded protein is CASSQGGTGWETQYF.

For the CDR3, the DNA is TGTGCCAGCACCCTAGCGGGGGGACTCAATGAGCAGTTCTTC. This translates into CASTLAGGLNEQFF. The rearrangement links TRBV5-4 to TRBJ2-1; 11 bases agree with TRBD2. The CDR3 length is 14 residues. CDR1 is SGHNT and CDR2 is YYREEE in the germline V gene (reference sequence). The junction had 5 bases not matched to a gene; V was cut back by 6 bases and J by 6 bases.

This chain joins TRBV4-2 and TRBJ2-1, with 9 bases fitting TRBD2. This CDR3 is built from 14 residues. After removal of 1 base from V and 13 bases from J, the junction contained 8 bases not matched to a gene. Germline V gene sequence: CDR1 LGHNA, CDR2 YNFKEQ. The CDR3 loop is CASSQGGLAGTQFF. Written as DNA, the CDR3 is TGTGCCAGCAGCCAAGGAGGGCTAGCGGGGACCCAGTTCTTC.

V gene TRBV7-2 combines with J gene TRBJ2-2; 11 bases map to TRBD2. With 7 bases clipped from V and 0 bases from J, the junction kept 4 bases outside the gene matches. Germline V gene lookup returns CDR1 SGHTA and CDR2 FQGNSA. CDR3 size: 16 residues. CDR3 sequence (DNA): TGTGCCAGCAAGCCACTAGCGGGGGCGAACACCGGGGAGCTGTTTTTT. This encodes CASKPLAGANTGELFF.

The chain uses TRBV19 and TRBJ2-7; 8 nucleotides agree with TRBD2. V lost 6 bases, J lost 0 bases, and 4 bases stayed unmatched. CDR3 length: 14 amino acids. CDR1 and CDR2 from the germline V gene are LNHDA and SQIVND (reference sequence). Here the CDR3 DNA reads TGTGCCAGTAGCGAGCGGGGGAACTCCTACGAGCAGTACTTC. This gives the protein CASSERGNSYEQYF.